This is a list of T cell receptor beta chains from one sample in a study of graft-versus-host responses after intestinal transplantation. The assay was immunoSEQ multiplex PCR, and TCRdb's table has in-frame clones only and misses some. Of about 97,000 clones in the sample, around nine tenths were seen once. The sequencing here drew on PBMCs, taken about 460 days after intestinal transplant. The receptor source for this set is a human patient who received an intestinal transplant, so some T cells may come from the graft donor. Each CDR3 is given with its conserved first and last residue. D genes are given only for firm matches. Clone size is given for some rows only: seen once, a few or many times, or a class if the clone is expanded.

TGTGCCACCTCGCTCCGGGACAGTTACGAGCAGTACTTC	CATSLRDSYEQYF	TRBJ2-7	TRBD1	TRBV27	NA
TGTGCCAGCAGTGGAGTTGGGGGCGATGAAAAACTGTTTTTT	CASSGVGGDEKLFF	TRBJ1-4	NA	TRBV6-6	NA
TGTGCCAGCAGCGTAGGATCACCGGGAGAGACCCAGTACTTC	CASSVGSPGETQYF	TRBJ2-5	NA	TRBV9	NA
TGTGCCAGCAGCGTAGCTACAGGCTTACGGTACAATGAGCAGTTCTTC	CASSVATGLRYNEQFF	TRBJ2-1	NA	TRBV9	NA
TGTGCCAGCAGCCCCTCGGGACAGGTCTCGGGGGTTTTCTTT	CASSPSGQVSGVFF	TRBJ1-1	TRBD1	TRBV11-3	NA
TGTGCCAGCTCACAGGGACAGGGGTTTGATCAGCCCCAGCATTTT	CASSQGQGFDQPQHF	TRBJ1-5	TRBD1	TRBV18	NA
TGTGCCAGCAGTCGAGGACAGTTTAGCACAGATACGCAGTATTTT	CASSRGQFSTDTQYF	TRBJ2-3	NA	TRBV6-4	few
TGTGCCAGCAGAGATGGGACATTATTAGACGAGCAGTACTTC	CASRDGTLLDEQYF	TRBJ2-7	NA	TRBV2	NA
TGTGCCACCAGCGGGACGGACGGTGTAGGGGAGCTGTTTTTT	CATSGTDGVGELFF	TRBJ2-2	NA	TRBV15	NA
TGTGCCAGCAGCGTAGCTATGGGGGGAAGCTATGGCTACACCTTC	CASSVAMGGSYGYTF	TRBJ1-2	NA	TRBV9	NA
TGTGCCAGTGAGACAGGGGAATGCACAGATACGCAGTATTTT	CASETGECTDTQYF	TRBJ2-3	TRBD1	TRBV19	NA
TGTGCCAGCAGCACCACTAGCGGGGGTTTCCAAGAGACCCAGTACTTC	CASSTTSGGFQETQYF	TRBJ2-5	TRBD2	TRBV7-9	NA
TGTGCCAGCAGCCCCCAGGGGGGGACTGAAGCTTTCTTT	CASSPQGGTEAFF	TRBJ1-1	TRBD1	TRBV7-9	few
TGCGCCAGCAGCCGAGTAGGACAGCCAAATGAAAAACTGTTTTTT	CASSRVGQPNEKLFF	TRBJ1-4	NA	TRBV5-1	once
TGTGCCAGCAGCCCTTGGAATGCCGACGAGCAGTACTTC	CASSPWNADEQYF	TRBJ2-7	NA	TRBV5-4	once
TGTGCCAGCCAGTCCGAGGGTAAAGACTATGGCTACACCTTC	CASQSEGKDYGYTF	TRBJ1-2	NA	TRBV5-4	NA
TGTGCCAGCAGTGAGTCAGGGGGTAAGACTCAGCCCCAGCATTTT	CASSESGGKTQPQHF	TRBJ1-5	TRBD1	TRBV6-1	NA
TGTGCCAGCTCATACTCGGGGGACTATGGCTACACCTTC	CASSYSGDYGYTF	TRBJ1-2	NA	TRBV18	NA
TGTGCCAGCAGCTTGATTCTGGGCTACGAGCAGTACTTC	CASSLILGYEQYF	TRBJ2-7	NA	TRBV7-2	NA
TGTGCCAGCAGCTTAGCGAGCGGCCCCTTCTATGGCTACACCTTC	CASSLASGPFYGYTF	TRBJ1-2	NA	TRBV7-2	NA
TGTGCCAGCGTCGGCAGGGGGACGGGGCAGCCCCAGCATTTT	CASVGRGTGQPQHF	TRBJ1-5	TRBD1	TRBV6-6	NA
TGCGCCAGCAGTGGCCCTGGAGGGCGTGAAGCTTTCTTT	CASSGPGGREAFF	TRBJ1-1	NA	TRBV10-1	NA
TGTGCCAGTAGTATACGCGGGGGTTCAGATACGCAGTATTTT	CASSIRGGSDTQYF	TRBJ2-3	TRBD2	TRBV19	once
TGTGCCAGCAGCACCGTAGCGGGGGGCACCACAGATACGCAGTATTTT	CASSTVAGGTTDTQYF	TRBJ2-3	TRBD2	TRBV9	NA
TGTGCCAGCAGCAGGGGGGGGCCTCGTCTCCAAGAGACCCAGTACTTC	CASSRGGPRLQETQYF	TRBJ2-5	NA	TRBV4-2	NA
TGTGCCAGCAGTTCGGGGCACGGCTTCTACGAGCAGTACTTC	CASSSGHGFYEQYF	TRBJ2-7	NA	TRBV11-1	NA
TGTGCCAGCTTCGTCGGGACAAGGAACACTGAAGCTTTCTTT	CASFVGTRNTEAFF	TRBJ1-1	NA	TRBV18	NA
TGTGCCAGCAGCCCCCAGGGGGGGTTTACTGAAGCTTTCTTT	CASSPQGGFTEAFF	TRBJ1-1	TRBD1	TRBV7-9	NA
TGTGCCAGCAGTTACTCACCCCGGAGCGTAGGATATGGCTACACCTTC	CASSYSPRSVGYGYTF	TRBJ1-2	NA	TRBV6-5	NA
TGTGCCAGCAGTGAAGTGGCGGGACTTGGGAACACTGAAGCTTTCTTT	CASSEVAGLGNTEAFF	TRBJ1-1	NA	TRBV6-1	NA
TGTGCCAGCTCACTTCAGGACAGTGAAGCTTTCTTT	CASSLQDSEAFF	TRBJ1-1	NA	TRBV18	NA
TGCGCCAGCAGCCAAGTTGGGCCAGGGAACACTGAAGCTTTCTTT	CASSQVGPGNTEAFF	TRBJ1-1	NA	TRBV4-1	NA
TGTGCCAGTACACAAGGGCCACCAGGACAGGGGCTCGGAAACACCATATATTTT	CASTQGPPGQGLGNTIYF	TRBJ1-3	TRBD1	TRBV18	NA
TGTGCCAGCTCACCTCAGGACAGGAACACTGAAGCTTTCTTT	CASSPQDRNTEAFF	TRBJ1-1	NA	TRBV18	NA
TGTGCCAGCAGCCAAGAATTTACGCCAAGGAGTTCTAACTATGGCTACACCTTC	CASSQEFTPRSSNYGYTF	TRBJ1-2	NA	TRBV4-2	NA
TGTGCCAGCAGCGGCAACAGGGACCCTGGGGACGAGCAGTACTTC	CASSGNRDPGDEQYF	TRBJ2-7	NA	TRBV9	NA
TGTGCCAGCAGCGCCGTTTGGAGGCGGCGGGGGGCTCACACCGGGGAGCTGTTTTTT	CASSAVWRRRGAHTGELFF	TRBJ2-2	TRBD2	TRBV5-6	NA
TGTGCCAGCAGCTTTGGGGGACCAACAGATACGCAGTATTTT	CASSFGGPTDTQYF	TRBJ2-3	NA	TRBV11-1	once